Detailed here is one T cell receptor (beta chain). The table came from immunoSEQ multiplex PCR; TCRdb's copy has only in-frame clones and leaves some out. The table shows tens of thousands of clones, with roughly 83% occurring only once. V lost 3 bases and J 7 bases, leaving 6 bases between the germline ends. In germline, CDR1 is SQVTM, CDR2 ANQGSEA. The length of the CDR3 is 11 residues. The sort gate was single viable CD3+CD4+CD8-CD45RO+ cells for memory CD4+ T cells. After thawing, CD4+ T cells were positively selected. This record belongs to a study of memory CD4+ T cells and cytomegalovirus serostatus. In the study overall: This sample comes from healthy Belgian adults, fewer than 10 CMV seropositive, approximately 22 seronegative.

This chain joins TRBV29-1 and TRBJ1-4; no clear D gene. The TCR comes from an adult in good health and CMV-seronegative. Sequencing used memory CD4+ T cells from blood. The DNA for the CDR3 is TGCAGCGTTGAGTCAGGTGAAAAACTGTTTTTT. Its protein is CSVESGEKLFF.